The 29 T cell receptor beta chains presented below share a single source sample, sequenced in a study of PD-L1 blockade in urothelial cancer (dated by TCRdb to 2016 to 2017). The time point label, read with the paper, signifies: pretreatment peripheral blood. Library construction relied on the immunoSEQ multiplex PCR assay. The immuneACCESS repertoire file appears here via TCRdb, limited to in-frame rearrangements. These files lack a portion of the clones; in checked studies, under half of the deficit traces to unresolved V genes, and the cause of the others is not known. Counted in this sample were more than 35,000 clones; approximately 93% of them appeared once. Around 11% of the sample rests with the top ten. The sample in question was PBMCs, obtained around atezolizumab (anti-PD-L1) treatment. These receptors came from an older woman with urothelial cancer.

The chain uses TRBV5-8 and TRBJ1-2; TRBD1 aligns across 11 bases. The trim removed 4 bases at V and 3 bases at J, leaving 5 bases unmatched. The CDR3 consists of 15 residues. Germline loops: CDR1 SGHTS, CDR2 YDEGEE. The CDR3 loop is CASSGWTGGDYGYTF. CDR3 in DNA: TGTGCCAGCAGCGGATGGACAGGGGGCGACTATGGCTACACCTTC.

The genes are TRBV4-1 and TRBJ2-2, with D perhaps matching TRBD1 (6 bases). The germline V and J ends were trimmed by 2 bases and 3 bases, with 16 bases remaining between them. Germline CDR1 reads MGHRA; CDR2 reads YSYEKL. The CDR3 has 17 residues. This CDR3 reads CASSQQSWTDYTGELFF. The CDR3 nucleotides are TGCGCCAGCAGCCAACAATCGTGGACAGATTACACCGGGGAGCTGTTTTTT.

The chain carries TRBV28 and TRBJ2-2, with 13 bases fitting TRBD2. This CDR3 is 17 amino acids long. In germline, CDR1 is MDHEN, CDR2 SYDVKM. The junction had 6 bases not matched to a gene; V was cut back by 5 bases and J by 3 bases. Here the CDR3 DNA reads TGTGCCAGCAGTAAACTAGCGGGAGGGCCAGACACCGGGGAGCTGTTTTTT. Translating gives CASSKLAGGPDTGELFF.

This rearrangement joins TRBV5-1 to TRBJ2-5; D remains ambiguous. This CDR3 has 12 residues. CDR1 and CDR2 (germline): SGHRS, YFSETQ. Trimming stripped 4 bases from V and 5 bases from J, with 9 bases between. This chain's CDR3 is CASSKSMETQYF. DNA for the CDR3: TGCGCCAGCAGCAAATCAATGGAGACCCAGTACTTC.

The chain uses TRBV4-1 and TRBJ1-4; no clear D gene. The V end lost 1 base, the J end lost 5 bases, and 5 bases lay between the germline ends. CDR3 length: 13 residues. CDR1 and CDR2 from the germline V gene are MGHRA and YSYEKL. The chain's CDR3 is CASSQGSNEKLFF. For the CDR3, the DNA is TGCGCCAGCAGCCAAGGTTCAAATGAAAAACTGTTTTTT.

This clone was counted a single time. The rearrangement joins TRBV28 to TRBJ2-7, with TRBD1 identical over 10 bases. Germline V gene lookup returns CDR1 MDHEN and CDR2 SYDVKM. The CDR3 covers 14 residues. Trimming cost V 5 bases and J 4 bases; bases outside gene matches: 5. Here the CDR3 DNA reads TGTGCCAGCAGTGGGGACAGGGGCGGATACGAGCAGTACTTC. It translates to CASSGDRGGYEQYF.

The gene calls are TRBV2 and TRBJ1-5; D gene unclear. V was cut by 8 bases and J by 0 bases, with 14 bases left in between. The germline V gene encodes CDR1 SNHLY and CDR2 FYNNEI. This CDR3 comprises 15 residues. CDR3 sequence reads: CASGTPTGSNQPQHF. The CDR3 nucleotides are TGTGCCAGCGGAACACCGACGGGTAGCAATCAGCCCCAGCATTTT.

V and J are TRBV2 and TRBJ2-6; 8 bases line up with TRBD1. V was pared by 6 bases and J by 4 bases, with 5 bases of the junction left unmatched. The CDR3 sequence is 15 residues long. Germline-derived CDR1 and CDR2 are SNHLY and FYNNEI. For the CDR3, the DNA is TGTGCCAGCAGAAGGACAGGGACCGGGGCCAACGTCCTGACTTTC. It translates to CASRRTGTGANVLTF.

The chain couples TRBV4-1 to TRBJ2-7; D not resolved. Deletions cut 1 base from V and 3 bases from J, with 7 bases between. The germline gives CDR1 MGHRA, CDR2 YSYEKL. The CDR3 is 13 residues long. The CDR3 sequence is CASSQGGNYEQYF. DNA for the CDR3: TGCGCCAGCAGCCAAGGCGGAAACTACGAGCAGTACTTC.

The chain recombines TRBV5-1 with TRBJ2-7; D gene uncertain. The germline V gene encodes CDR1 SGHRS and CDR2 YFSETQ. V was pared by 4 bases and J by 1 base, with 15 bases between. The CDR3 has 15 residues. The CDR3 DNA is TGCGCCAGCAGCACGGGTGTGGGTCTTTCCTACGAGCAGTACTTC. Its protein is CASSTGVGLSYEQYF.

This clone was detected once. The V gene is TRBV28, the J gene TRBJ1-1; D is undetermined. The V and J ends lost 5 bases and 0 bases respectively, with 10 bases between them. Germline CDR1 and CDR2: MDHEN and SYDVKM. CDR3 length equals 14 residues. The CDR3 here is CASSADPMNTEAFF. DNA of the CDR3: TGTGCCAGCAGTGCGGATCCGATGAACACTGAAGCTTTCTTT.

This chain connects TRBV12-5 to TRBJ2-7; perhaps TRBD1 as D (5 bases). The CDR3 loop spans 14 amino acids. The germline gives CDR1 LGHNT, CDR2 FRNRAP. V lost 7 bases, J lost 5 bases, and 18 bases lay in between. The CDR3 region is CASETRGHFDEQYF. The DNA for the CDR3 is TGTGCTAGTGAAACAAGGGGCCACTTTGACGAGCAGTACTTC.

The chain has TRBV13 and TRBJ2-1, with 11 bases identical to TRBD2. The CDR3 is made up of 15 amino acids. CDR1 PRHDT and CDR2 FYEKMQ come from the germline V gene (reference sequence). Trimming at V came to 5 bases and at J to 6 bases, leaving 6 bases not matched to a gene. The DNA of the CDR3 is TGTGCCAGCAGCGCTGGGACTAGCGGATCCAATGAGCAGTTCTTC. It is translated as CASSAGTSGSNEQFF.

This rearrangement joins TRBV5-6 to TRBJ1-2; 8 nucleotides align to TRBD1. The germline V gene encodes CDR1 SGHDT and CDR2 YYEEEE. The CDR3 extends over 13 amino acids. The V segment lost 0 bases and the J segment 13 bases; nucleotides outside the gene matches: 8. CDR3 in amino acids: CASSLEWTGKSTF. The CDR3 DNA sequence: TGTGCCAGCAGCTTGGAGTGGACAGGGAAGTCCACCTTC.

The chain recombines TRBV19 with TRBJ2-1; the D gene is possibly TRBD2 (6 bases). Germline V CDR1 and CDR2: LNHDA, SQIVND (reference sequence). The ends were cut back, 3 bases at V and 6 bases at J, with 15 bases in the middle. This CDR3 has 15 amino acids. In DNA form, the CDR3 reads TGTGCCAGTAGTATCCCGCCCCAGCGGGCCAATGAGCAGTTCTTC. Translating gives CASSIPPQRANEQFF. The variable domain in full, completed from reference TRBV19 and TRBJ2-1, reads DGGITQSPKYLFRKEGQNVTLSCEQNLNHDAMYWYRQDPGQGLRLIYYSQIVNDFQKGDIAEGYSVSREKKESFPLTVTSAQKNPTAFYLCASSIPPQRANEQFFGPGTRLTVL.

The J gene is TRBJ1-2, the V gene TRBV29-1; TRBD1 agrees at 10 bases. This CDR3 comprises 14 residues. Looked up from germline, CDR1 is SQVTM and CDR2 is ANQGSEA. V lost 7 bases, J lost 1 base, and 6 bases stayed unmatched. CDR3 residues: CSATRDRGNYGYTF. The CDR3 region has the DNA TGCAGCGCAACCCGGGACAGGGGTAACTATGGCTACACCTTC. The variable domain in full, completed from reference TRBV29-1 and TRBJ1-2, reads SAVISQKPSRDICQRGTSLTIQCQVDSQVTMMFWYRQQPGQSLTLIATANQGSEATYESGFVIDKFPISRPNLTFSTLTVSNMSPEDSSIYLCSATRDRGNYGYTFGSGTRLTVV.

The chain joins TRBV9 to TRBJ2-1, with D possibly TRBD2 on 5 matching bases. The V gene lost 3 bases and the J gene lost 2 bases, with 15 bases spanning the gap. The CDR3 is 16 amino acids. Germline CDR1 and CDR2: SGDLS and YYNGEE. CDR3 in amino acids: CASSEAGGRTYNEQFF. CDR3 in DNA: TGTGCCAGCAGCGAGGCAGGCGGGCGGACCTACAATGAGCAGTTCTTC.

This rearrangement joins TRBV27 to TRBJ2-1, with 12 nucleotides matching TRBD2. From germline, CDR1 is MNHEY and CDR2 SMNVEV (reference sequence). The CDR3 contains 15 residues. V lost 4 bases, J lost 9 bases, and 7 bases stayed unmatched. CDR3 amino acids: CASSSRLAGVIEQFF. CDR3 DNA sequence: TGTGCCAGCAGTTCCAGACTAGCGGGAGTGATTGAGCAGTTCTTC.

V gene TRBV6-1 combines with J gene TRBJ2-1; perhaps TRBD2 as D (6 bases). The CDR3 consists of 12 residues. Trimming removed 4 bases from V and 11 bases from J, with 12 bases in between. Germline V gives CDR1 MNHNS, CDR2 SASEGT. The CDR3 bases are TGTGCCAGCAGTGTGATCGCGGGACAGCAGTTCTTC. Translated: CASSVIAGQQFF.

This clone occurred once. V and J are TRBV28 and TRBJ1-5; 7 nucleotides match TRBD1. V was pared by 6 bases and J by 3 bases, with 8 bases of the junction left unmatched. The CDR3 runs to 15 residues. Per the germline V gene, CDR1 is MDHEN and CDR2 is SYDVKM. Here the CDR3 reads CASRWDSSFNQPQHF. In DNA form, the CDR3 reads TGTGCCAGCAGATGGGACAGTTCTTTCAATCAGCCCCAGCATTTT.

This chain uses TRBV18 with TRBJ2-2, with a possible D match to TRBD2 (5 bases). Germline CDR1 is KGHSH and CDR2 is LQKENI. The V gene lost 0 bases and the J gene lost 3 bases, with 20 bases spanning the gap. This CDR3 is 19 amino acids long. CDR3: CASSPPSTLRKRDTGELFF. The CDR3 nucleotides read TGTGCCAGCTCACCACCTTCCACCCTAAGGAAGAGGGACACCGGGGAGCTGTTTTTT.

The chain carries TRBV6-1 and TRBJ1-5; D possibly corresponds to TRBD1 (6 bases). The germline gives CDR1 MNHNS, CDR2 SASEGT. V shed 2 bases and J shed 4 bases, with 12 bases lying between them. The CDR3 spans 15 residues. CDR3 amino acids: CASSEWTVYNQPQHF. The DNA of the CDR3 is TGTGCCAGCAGTGAATGGACAGTCTATAATCAGCCCCAGCATTTT.

Only a few counts were recorded for this clone. The rearrangement joins TRBV28 to TRBJ2-5; 9 nucleotides match TRBD2. The germline gives CDR1 MDHEN, CDR2 SYDVKM. The J segment lost 5 bases and the V segment lost 8 bases, leaving 12 bases of the junction unmatched. There are 15 residues in the CDR3. The CDR3: CASGHEGLASETQYF. CDR3 in DNA: TGTGCCAGCGGACACGAGGGACTAGCATCCGAGACCCAGTACTTC.

This chain uses TRBV11-2 with TRBJ1-1; 8 bases match TRBD1. The CDR3 has 14 residues. Trimming took 3 bases from V and 5 from J; bases not matched to a gene: 5. Per the germline V gene, CDR1 is SGHAT and CDR2 is FQNNGV. In nucleotides, the CDR3 is TGTGCCAGCAGCTTTACCAGGGGGCAAACTGAAGCTTTCTTT. Residues: CASSFTRGQTEAFF.

This chain connects TRBV4-3 to TRBJ2-7; D is possibly TRBD2 (6 bases). Germline V gives CDR1 LGHNA, CDR2 YSLEER. The CDR3 extends over 15 amino acids. V was trimmed by 0 bases and J by 3 bases, leaving 12 bases between them. The CDR3 region has the DNA TGCGCCAGCAGCCAAGATCCCGCGGGAAACTACGAGCAGTACTTC. Translated: CASSQDPAGNYEQYF.

This clone was observed a single time. The rearrangement joins TRBV29-1 to TRBJ2-3; tentatively, D is TRBD1 (5 bases). Trimming cost V 4 bases and J 0 bases, with 14 bases left between them. This CDR3 region has 15 residues. Germline CDR1 SQVTM, CDR2 ANQGSEA. The CDR3 loop is CSVVVGQSSTDTQYF. The CDR3 DNA reads TGCAGCGTTGTGGTGGGGCAGAGCAGCACAGATACGCAGTATTTT.

The V and J genes are TRBV2 and TRBJ1-1; 8 positions match TRBD1. V was clipped by 9 bases and J by 1 base; unmatched bases: 10. CDR3 length: 15 residues. Per germline, CDR1 SNHLY and CDR2 FYNNEI. The DNA for the CDR3 is TGTGCCAGTAACTTAGGGGACAGGTCGAACACTGAAGCTTTCTTT. Amino acids: CASNLGDRSNTEAFF.

J is TRBJ1-1 and V is TRBV6-6; D is perhaps TRBD1 (6 bases). Germline V gives CDR1 MNHNY, CDR2 SVGAGI (reference sequence). The CDR3 spans 15 residues. Trimming took 2 bases from V and 4 from J, leaving 14 bases between them. CDR3 nucleotides: TGTGCCAGCAGTTACGGAAACAGGGTGGGCACTGAAGCTTTCTTT. It codes for CASSYGNRVGTEAFF.

The J gene is TRBJ1-5, the V gene TRBV19; the D gene is possibly TRBD1 (5 bases). Germline CDR1 LNHDA, CDR2 SQIVND (reference sequence). This CDR3 contains 17 residues. The V and J ends lost 3 bases and 0 bases respectively, with 15 bases between them. The CDR3 sequence: CASSIGQGRYSNQPQHF. The CDR3 DNA sequence: TGTGCCAGTAGTATCGGGCAGGGCAGATATAGCAATCAGCCCCAGCATTTT.